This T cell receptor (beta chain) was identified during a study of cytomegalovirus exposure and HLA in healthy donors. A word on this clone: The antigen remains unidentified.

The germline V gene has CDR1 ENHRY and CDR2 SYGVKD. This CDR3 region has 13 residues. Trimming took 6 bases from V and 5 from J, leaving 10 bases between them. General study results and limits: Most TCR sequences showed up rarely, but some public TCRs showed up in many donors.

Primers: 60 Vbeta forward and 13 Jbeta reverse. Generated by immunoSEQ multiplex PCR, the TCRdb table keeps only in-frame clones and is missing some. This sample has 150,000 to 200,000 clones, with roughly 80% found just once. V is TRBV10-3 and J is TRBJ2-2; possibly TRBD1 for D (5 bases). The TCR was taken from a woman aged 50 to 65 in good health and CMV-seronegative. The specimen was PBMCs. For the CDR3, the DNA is TGTGCCATCAGCTTTGACAGTACCGGGGAGCTGTTTTTT. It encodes CAISFDSTGELFF.